This is a list of T cell receptor beta chains from one sample in a study of blood T cell repertoires in COVID-19. Assay: immunoSEQ multiplex PCR; the TCRdb copy retains only in-frame clones and omits some. Of 20,000 to 25,000 clones in the sample, over 80% are singletons; the top ten hold about three fifths. The sample was peripheral blood. The receptors stem from a woman at least 80 years old with acute or convalescent COVID-19. Each CDR3 is given with its conserved first and last residue. A D gene is named only where the DNA matches it firmly. Clone size, where shown, is once, few, many, or a class for clones that have expanded.

J gene	CDR3 length	V gene	D gene	clone size	CDR3 protein	CDR3 DNA
TRBJ1-5	15	TRBV5-1	TRBD1	once	CASSQTGIPNQPQHF	TGCGCCAGCAGCCAGACAGGGATCCCCAATCAGCCCCAGCATTTT
TRBJ1-2	16	TRBV10-3	-	-	CAISESGGGGNYGYTF	TGTGCCATCAGTGAGTCGGGAGGGGGAGGAAACTATGGCTACACCTTC
TRBJ2-3	15	TRBV19	TRBD2	-	CASSPPGLEFSTQYF	TGTGCCAGTAGCCCCCCGGGACTAGAATTCAGTACGCAGTATTTT
TRBJ2-5	17	TRBV9	TRBD2	-	CASSTGTSGGARETQYF	TGTGCCAGCAGCACCGGGACTAGCGGGGGGGCCCGGGAGACCCAGTACTTC
TRBJ1-1	13	TRBV5-4	-	-	CASSLQGGTEAFF	TGTGCCAGCAGCTTACAGGGCGGCACTGAAGCTTTCTTT
TRBJ2-3	16	TRBV5-1	TRBD2	once	CASRSGLAGFTDTQYF	TGCGCCAGCAGGTCGGGCCTAGCGGGATTCACAGATACGCAGTATTTT
TRBJ1-1	13	TRBV6-5	TRBD1	-	CASRRDSYTEAFF	TGTGCCAGCAGAAGGGACAGCTACACTGAAGCTTTCTTT
TRBJ1-1	15	TRBV5-6	-	-	CASTPIGRGPTEAFF	TGTGCCAGCACCCCGATCGGCAGAGGCCCCACTGAAGCTTTCTTT
TRBJ1-2	14	TRBV19	-	-	CASTGTTINYGYTF	TGTGCCAGTACCGGGACAACTATTAACTATGGCTACACCTTC
TRBJ1-6	13	TRBV7-2	-	-	CASSPGFTSPLHF	TGTGCCAGCAGTCCGGGATTCACTTCACCCCTCCACTTT
TRBJ2-3	10	TRBV14	-	-	CAMYTDTQYF	TGTGCCATGTACACAGATACGCAGTATTTT
TRBJ1-1	14	TRBV25-1	TRBD1	-	CASGGDRGRTEAFF	TGTGCCAGCGGAGGGGACAGGGGGCGAACTGAAGCTTTCTTT
TRBJ2-2	13	TRBV12-3/TRBV12-4	TRBD2	-	CASSSSSGGARFF	TGTGCCAGCAGTTCCTCTAGCGGGGGGGCGCGGTTTTTT
TRBJ1-5	15	TRBV27	-	-	CASSLTKNHNQPQHF	TGTGCCAGCAGTTTGACAAAGAATCACAATCAGCCCCAGCATTTT
TRBJ2-7	18	TRBV11-2	-	-	CASSLGLRPAAASYEQYF	TGTGCCAGCAGCTTAGGACTACGCCCAGCGGCCGCCTCCTACGAGCAGTACTTC
TRBJ2-5	17	TRBV4-1	TRBD2	-	CASSQDTEAGGLETQYF	TGCGCCAGCAGCCAAGATACGGAGGCGGGGGGGCTGGAGACCCAGTACTTC
TRBJ2-1	13	TRBV7-6	TRBD1	-	CASSLGTGREQFF	TGTGCCAGCAGCTTGGGGACAGGGCGGGAGCAGTTCTTC
TRBJ1-1	14	TRBV5-1	-	-	CASSLSTVNTEAFF	TGCGCCAGCAGCCTGTCGACAGTGAACACTGAAGCTTTCTTT
TRBJ1-2	15	TRBV5-6	TRBD1	-	CASSLYGGQVRGYTF	TGTGCCAGCAGCTTGTACGGAGGACAGGTTCGCGGCTACACCTTC
TRBJ1-5	15	TRBV6-7	-	-	CAIIGAGDSNQPQHF	TGTGCCATTATTGGGGCAGGGGATAGCAATCAGCCCCAGCATTTT
TRBJ2-1	20	TRBV10-3	-	-	CAIRYSTGGGSALSYNEQFF	TGTGCCATCAGATATTCAACGGGGGGCGGGAGCGCTTTATCCTACAATGAGCAGTTCTTC
TRBJ2-5	13	TRBV21-1	-	-	CASRGPYQETQYF	TGTGCCAGCAGGGGCCCGTACCAAGAGACCCAGTACTTC
TRBJ1-5	13	TRBV5-1	-	-	CASSLESGEPQHF	TGCGCCAGCAGCTTGGAAAGCGGGGAGCCCCAGCATTTT
TRBJ2-5	16	TRBV28	TRBD2	-	CASSLGLAGGTETQYF	TGTGCCAGCAGTTTAGGCCTAGCGGGGGGAACAGAGACCCAGTACTTC
TRBJ1-4	14	TRBV10-3	-	-	CAISEPATNEKLFF	TGTGCCATCAGTGAGCCGGCAACTAATGAAAAACTGTTTTTT
TRBJ1-2	18	TRBV4-3	-	-	CASSQDRSKQRWGYGYTF	TGCGCCAGCAGCCAAGACCGGTCTAAACAGCGGTGGGGCTATGGCTACACCTTC
TRBJ2-7	16	TRBV7-9	TRBD1	once	CASSSTSGTGWYEQYF	TGTGCCAGCAGCTCTACGTCCGGGACAGGGTGGTACGAGCAGTACTTC
TRBJ2-1	16	TRBV18	TRBD2	-	CASSPFSGAGGNEQFF	TGTGCCAGCTCACCATTTTCAGGAGCGGGAGGGAATGAGCAGTTCTTC
TRBJ2-7	15	TRBV6-1	TRBD2	-	CASSDLERGKYEQYF	TGTGCCAGCAGTGATCTCGAGCGGGGAAAGTACGAGCAGTACTTC
TRBJ2-5	14	TRBV7-8	-	-	CASSRRGKQETQYF	TGTGCCAGCAGCAGACGGGGGAAGCAAGAGACCCAGTACTTC
TRBJ2-3	17	TRBV11-3	TRBD2	-	CASSLGTSGGAEDTQYF	TGTGCCAGCAGCTTAGGGACTAGCGGGGGGGCCGAGGATACGCAGTATTTT
TRBJ2-1	15	TRBV5-8	-	-	CASKARASGRNEQFF	TGTGCCAGCAAAGCGCGAGCGAGCGGTAGGAATGAGCAGTTCTTC
TRBJ2-1	15	TRBV7-3	TRBD1	-	CASSSRGQVYNEQFF	TGTGCCAGCAGCTCCCGAGGACAGGTATACAATGAGCAGTTCTTC
TRBJ2-3	17	TRBV27	-	-	CASRRERERTSTDTQYF	TGTGCCAGCCGCCGGGAGAGGGAGCGAACCTCAACAGATACGCAGTATTTT
TRBJ2-3	16	TRBV9	TRBD2	-	CASSVDTGTRLDTQYF	TGTGCCAGCAGCGTAGATACCGGGACTAGATTGGATACGCAGTATTTT